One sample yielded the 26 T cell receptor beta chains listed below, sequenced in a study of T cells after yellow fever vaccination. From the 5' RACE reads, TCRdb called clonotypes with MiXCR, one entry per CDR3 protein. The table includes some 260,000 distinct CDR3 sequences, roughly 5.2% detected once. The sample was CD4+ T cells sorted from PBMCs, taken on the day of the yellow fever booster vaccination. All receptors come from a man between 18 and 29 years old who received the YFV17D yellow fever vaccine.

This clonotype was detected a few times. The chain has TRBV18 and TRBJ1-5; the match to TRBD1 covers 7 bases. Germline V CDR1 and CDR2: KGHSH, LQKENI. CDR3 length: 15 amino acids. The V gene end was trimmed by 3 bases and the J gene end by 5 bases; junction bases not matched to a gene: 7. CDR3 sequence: CASSPGQGGDQPQHF. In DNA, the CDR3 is TGTGCCAGCTCACCGGGGCAGGGGGGCGATCAGCCCCAGCATTTT.

The CDR3 bases are TGTGCCAGCAGCTTAAGGCGGGGTTCGGGATTCACGGCTTTCTTT. Its translation: CASSLRRGSGFTAFF. The chain recombines TRBV7-8 with TRBJ1-1; D call uncertain. This CDR3 has 15 amino acids. V lost 2 bases, J lost 11 bases, and 21 bases lay in between. Germline V gives CDR1 SGHVS, CDR2 FQNEAQ.

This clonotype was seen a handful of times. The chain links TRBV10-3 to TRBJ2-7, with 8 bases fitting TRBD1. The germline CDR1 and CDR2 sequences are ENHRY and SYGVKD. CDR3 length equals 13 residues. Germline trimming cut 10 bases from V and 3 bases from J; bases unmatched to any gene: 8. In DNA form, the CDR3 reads TGTGCCACGGGACAGGTCTCAAGCTACGAGCAGTACTTC. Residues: CATGQVSSYEQYF.

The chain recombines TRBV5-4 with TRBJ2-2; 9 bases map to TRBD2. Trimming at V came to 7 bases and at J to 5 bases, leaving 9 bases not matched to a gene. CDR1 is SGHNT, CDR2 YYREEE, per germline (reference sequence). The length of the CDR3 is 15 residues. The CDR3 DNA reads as TGTGCCAGCGGCCCACCAGCGGGGGGAACCGGGGAGCTGTTTTTT. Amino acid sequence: CASGPPAGGTGELFF.

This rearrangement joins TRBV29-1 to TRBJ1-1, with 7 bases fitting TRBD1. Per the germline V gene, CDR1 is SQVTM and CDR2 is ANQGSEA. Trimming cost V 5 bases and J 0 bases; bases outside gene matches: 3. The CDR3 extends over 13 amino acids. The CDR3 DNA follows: TGCAGCGTTTCCGGGACAGTGAACACTGAAGCTTTCTTT. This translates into CSVSGTVNTEAFF.

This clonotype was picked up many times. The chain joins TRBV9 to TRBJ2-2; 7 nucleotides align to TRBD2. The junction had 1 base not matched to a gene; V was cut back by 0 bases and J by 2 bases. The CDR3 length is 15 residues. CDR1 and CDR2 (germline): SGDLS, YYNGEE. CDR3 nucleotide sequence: TGTGCCAGCAGCGTAGGACTAGCCAACACCGGGGAGCTGTTTTTT. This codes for CASSVGLANTGELFF.

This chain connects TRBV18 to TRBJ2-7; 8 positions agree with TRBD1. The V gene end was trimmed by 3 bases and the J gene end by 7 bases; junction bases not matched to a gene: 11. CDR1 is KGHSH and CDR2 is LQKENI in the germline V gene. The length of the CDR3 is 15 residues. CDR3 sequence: CASSPRTGRTEEQYV. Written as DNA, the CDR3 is TGTGCCAGCTCACCGCGGACAGGGCGAACCGAAGAGCAGTACGTC.

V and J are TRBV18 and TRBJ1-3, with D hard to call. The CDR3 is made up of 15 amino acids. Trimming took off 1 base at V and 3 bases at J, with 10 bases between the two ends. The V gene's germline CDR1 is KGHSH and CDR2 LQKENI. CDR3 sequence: CASSPLLGSGNTIYF. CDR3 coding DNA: TGTGCCAGCTCACCACTCCTAGGGAGTGGAAACACCATATATTTT.

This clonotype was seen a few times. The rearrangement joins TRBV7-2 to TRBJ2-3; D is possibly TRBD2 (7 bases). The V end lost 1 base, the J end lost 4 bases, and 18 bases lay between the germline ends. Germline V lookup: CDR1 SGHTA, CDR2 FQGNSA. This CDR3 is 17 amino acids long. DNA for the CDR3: TGTGCCAGCAGCTTAGGACGACGTGGGGGGGCAGCAGATACGCAGTATTTT. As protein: CASSLGRRGGAADTQYF.

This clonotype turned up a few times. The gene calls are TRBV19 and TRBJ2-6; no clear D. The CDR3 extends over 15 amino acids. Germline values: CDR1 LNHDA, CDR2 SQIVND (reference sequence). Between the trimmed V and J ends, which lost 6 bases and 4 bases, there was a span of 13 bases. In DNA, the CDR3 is TGTGCCAGTAGCCGCAACGGCGTGGGGGCCAACGTCCTGACTTTC. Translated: CASSRNGVGANVLTF.

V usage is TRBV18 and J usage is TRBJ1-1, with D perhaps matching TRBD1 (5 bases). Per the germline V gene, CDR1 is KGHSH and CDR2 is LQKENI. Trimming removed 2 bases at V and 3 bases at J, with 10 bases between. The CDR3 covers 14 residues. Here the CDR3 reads CASSPSREDTEAFF. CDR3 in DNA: TGTGCCAGCTCACCAAGCAGGGAAGACACTGAAGCTTTCTTT.

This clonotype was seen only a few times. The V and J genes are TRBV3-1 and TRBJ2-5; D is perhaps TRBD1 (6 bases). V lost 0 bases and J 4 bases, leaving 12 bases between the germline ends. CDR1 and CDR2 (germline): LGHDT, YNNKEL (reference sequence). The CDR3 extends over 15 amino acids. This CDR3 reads CASSQEQGTGETQYF. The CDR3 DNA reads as TGTGCCAGCAGCCAAGAACAGGGAACCGGAGAGACCCAGTACTTC.

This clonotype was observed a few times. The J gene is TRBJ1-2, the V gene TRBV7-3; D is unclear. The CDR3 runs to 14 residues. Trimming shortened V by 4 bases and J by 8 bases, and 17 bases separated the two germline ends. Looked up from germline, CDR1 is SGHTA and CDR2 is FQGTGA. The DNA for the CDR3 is TGTGCCAGCAGCTCGTACTCCGGGATGCAAGGCTACACCTTC. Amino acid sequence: CASSSYSGMQGYTF.

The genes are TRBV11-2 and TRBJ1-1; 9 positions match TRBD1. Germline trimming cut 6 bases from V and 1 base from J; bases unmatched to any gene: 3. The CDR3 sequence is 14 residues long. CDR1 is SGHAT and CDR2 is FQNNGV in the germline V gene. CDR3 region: CASSRDRENTEAFF. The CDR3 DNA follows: TGTGCCAGCAGTCGGGACAGGGAGAACACTGAAGCTTTCTTT.

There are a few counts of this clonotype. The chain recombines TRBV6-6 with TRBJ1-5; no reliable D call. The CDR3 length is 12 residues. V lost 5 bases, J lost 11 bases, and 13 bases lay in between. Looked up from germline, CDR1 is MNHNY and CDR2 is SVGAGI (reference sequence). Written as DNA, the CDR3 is TGTGCCAGCAGTCGACGCGGGTGGACCCAGCATTTT. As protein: CASSRRGWTQHF.

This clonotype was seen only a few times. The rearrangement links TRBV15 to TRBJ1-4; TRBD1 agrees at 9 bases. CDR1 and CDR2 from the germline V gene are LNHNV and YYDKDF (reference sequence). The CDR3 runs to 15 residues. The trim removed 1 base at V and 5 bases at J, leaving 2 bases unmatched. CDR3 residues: CATSRVGTGNEKLFF. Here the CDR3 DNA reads TGTGCCACCAGCAGAGTGGGGACAGGGAATGAAAAACTGTTTTTT.

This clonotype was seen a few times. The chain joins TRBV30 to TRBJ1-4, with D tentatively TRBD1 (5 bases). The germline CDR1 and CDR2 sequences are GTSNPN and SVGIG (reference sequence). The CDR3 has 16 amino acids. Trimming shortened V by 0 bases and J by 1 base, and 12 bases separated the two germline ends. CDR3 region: CAWSVQQAGTNEKLFF. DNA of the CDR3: TGTGCCTGGAGTGTACAACAGGCTGGAACTAATGAAAAACTGTTTTTT.

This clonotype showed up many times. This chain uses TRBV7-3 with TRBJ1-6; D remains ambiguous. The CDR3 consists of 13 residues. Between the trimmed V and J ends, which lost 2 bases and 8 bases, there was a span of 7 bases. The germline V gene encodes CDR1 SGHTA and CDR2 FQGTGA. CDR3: CASSLYKDSPLHF. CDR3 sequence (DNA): TGTGCCAGCAGCTTATATAAAGATTCACCCCTCCACTTT. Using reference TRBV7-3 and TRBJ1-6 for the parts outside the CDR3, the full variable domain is GAGVSQTPSNKVTEKGKYVELRCDPISGHTALYWYRQSLGQGPEFLIYFQGTGAADDSGLPNDRFFAVRPEGSVSTLKIQRTERGDSAVYLCASSLYKDSPLHFGNGTRLTVT.

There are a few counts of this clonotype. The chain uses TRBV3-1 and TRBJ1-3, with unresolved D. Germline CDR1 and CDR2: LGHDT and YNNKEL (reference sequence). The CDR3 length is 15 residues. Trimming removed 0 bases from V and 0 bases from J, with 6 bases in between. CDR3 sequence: CASSQDISSGNTIYF. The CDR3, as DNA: TGTGCCAGCAGCCAAGACATCAGCTCTGGAAACACCATATATTTT.

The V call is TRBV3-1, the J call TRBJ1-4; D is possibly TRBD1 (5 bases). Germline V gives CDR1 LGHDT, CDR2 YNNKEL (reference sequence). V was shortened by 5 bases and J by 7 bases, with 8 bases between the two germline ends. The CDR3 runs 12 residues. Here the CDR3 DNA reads TGTGCCAGCAGCTGGGGGTCTGAAAAACTGTTTTTT. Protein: CASSWGSEKLFF. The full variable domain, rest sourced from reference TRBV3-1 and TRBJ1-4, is DTAVSQTPKYLVTQMGNDKSIKCEQNLGHDTMYWYKQDSKKFLKIMFSYNNKELIINETVPNRFSPKSPDKAHLNLHINSLELGDSAVYFCASSWGSEKLFFGSGTQLSVL.

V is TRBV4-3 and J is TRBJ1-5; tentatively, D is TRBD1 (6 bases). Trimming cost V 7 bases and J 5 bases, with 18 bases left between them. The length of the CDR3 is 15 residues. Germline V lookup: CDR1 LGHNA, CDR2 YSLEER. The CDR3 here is CASTPSAQGDQPQHF. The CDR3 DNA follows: TGCGCCAGCACCCCAAGTGCACAGGGTGATCAGCCCCAGCATTTT.

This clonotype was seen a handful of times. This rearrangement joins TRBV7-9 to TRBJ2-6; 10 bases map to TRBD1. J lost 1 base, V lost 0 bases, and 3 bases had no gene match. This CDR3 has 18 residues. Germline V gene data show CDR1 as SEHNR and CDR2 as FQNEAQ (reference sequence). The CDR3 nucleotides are TGTGCCAGCAGCTTAGCGAGACAGGGGGCATCTGGGGCCAACGTCCTGACTTTC. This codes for CASSLARQGASGANVLTF. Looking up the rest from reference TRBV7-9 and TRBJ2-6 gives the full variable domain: DTGVSQNPRHKITKRGQNVTFRCDPISEHNRLYWYRQTLGQGPEFLTYFQNEAQLEKSRLLSDRFSAERPKGSFSTLEIQRTEQGDSAMYLCASSLARQGASGANVLTFGAGSRLTVL.

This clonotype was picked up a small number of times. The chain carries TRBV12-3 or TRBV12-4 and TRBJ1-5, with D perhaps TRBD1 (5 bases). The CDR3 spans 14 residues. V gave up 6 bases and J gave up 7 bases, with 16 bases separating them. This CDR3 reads CASSFIGGEQPQHF. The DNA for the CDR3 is TGTGCCAGCAGCTTCATCGGGGGTGAGCAGCCCCAGCATTTT.

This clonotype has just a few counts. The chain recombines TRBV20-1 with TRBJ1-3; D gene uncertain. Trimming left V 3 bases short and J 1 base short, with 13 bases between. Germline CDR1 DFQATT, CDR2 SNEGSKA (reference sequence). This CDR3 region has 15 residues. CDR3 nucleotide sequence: TGCAGTGCTAGGAGCGCTCGGGGATCTGGAAACACCATATATTTT. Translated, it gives CSARSARGSGNTIYF.

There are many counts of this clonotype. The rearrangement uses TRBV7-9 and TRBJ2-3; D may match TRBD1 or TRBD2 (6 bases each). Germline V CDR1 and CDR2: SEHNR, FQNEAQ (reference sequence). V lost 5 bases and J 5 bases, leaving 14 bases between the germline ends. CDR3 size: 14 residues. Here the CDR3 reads CASSPTGAGDTQYF. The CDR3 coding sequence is TGTGCCAGCAGCCCCACGGGGGCGGGAGATACGCAGTATTTT. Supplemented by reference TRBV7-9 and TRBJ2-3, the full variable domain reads DTGVSQNPRHKITKRGQNVTFRCDPISEHNRLYWYRQTLGQGPEFLTYFQNEAQLEKSRLLSDRFSAERPKGSFSTLEIQRTEQGDSAMYLCASSPTGAGDTQYFGPGTRLTVL.

The CDR3 loop is CASSQRSFAVYGYTF. DNA of the CDR3: TGTGCCAGCAGCCAGCGATCCTTCGCGGTCTATGGCTACACCTTC. The J gene is TRBJ1-2, the V gene TRBV3-1; D not certain. The ends were cut back, 3 bases at V and 4 bases at J, with 15 bases in the middle. This CDR3 is 15 amino acids long. Per the germline V gene, CDR1 is LGHDT and CDR2 is YNNKEL (reference sequence).